This TCR beta chain was recorded in a study of T cells in Graves' hyperthyroidism and ophthalmopathy. Points from the study as a whole: For ophthalmopathy, model prediction preceded onset by a median roughly 6.2 months.

The study excluded patients with uncontrolled infection, other autoimmune disease, pregnancy or lactation. PBMCs were sourced from around 10 ml fresh peripheral blood. Template material for amplifying TCR beta CDR3 regions consisted of RNA transcripts. The TCR CDR3 first-round RT-PCR relied on the HTBI primer set. Using its own MiXCR run on the multiplex PCR reads, TCRdb lists one record per CDR3 protein. The sample shows more than 550,000 distinct CDR3 sequences, 15% to 20% of them seen only once. Many counts were recorded for this clonotype. Its antigen is currently unknown. The sequenced sample was blood. This sequence originates from a man aged 50-59 years with Graves' hyperthyroidism.

The CDR3 sequence: CASSLHRDNYGYTF. The CDR3 coding sequence is TGTGCCAGCAGCCTGCACAGGGATAACTATGGCTACACCTTC. This rearrangement joins TRBV7-2 to TRBJ1-2, with D possibly being TRBD1 (6 bases). This CDR3 contains 14 residues. CDR1 SGHTA and CDR2 FQGNSA come from the germline V gene. Trimming removed 5 bases from V and 1 base from J, with 11 bases in between.